These T cell receptor beta chains were read from a single sample in a study of T cell changes during pregnancy in multiple sclerosis. This table comes from immunoSEQ multiplex PCR, and its TCRdb copy is limited to in-frame clones, with some not included. The repertoire holds some 96,000 clones, with around 93% as singletons. Specimen: peripheral blood, collected after pregnancy. These receptors all come from a female donor with multiple sclerosis, enrolled in a pregnancy study. Both conserved end residues are part of each CDR3. Fields, in order: J gene, clone size, D gene, V gene, CDR3 protein, CDR3 DNA. A D gene is named only where the DNA matches it firmly. Clone size, where shown, is once, few, many, or a class for clones that have expanded.

>TRBJ2-5|-|TRBD1|TRBV15
CATSRELTGGQETQYF
TGTGCCACCAGCAGAGAATTGACAGGGGGCCAAGAGACCCAGTACTTC
>TRBJ2-2|-|-|TRBV5-6
CASSLGADTGELFF
TGTGCCAGCAGCTTGGGGGCAGACACCGGGGAGCTGTTTTTT
>TRBJ1-1|-|-|TRBV6-5
CASKRTDNTEAFF
TGTGCCAGCAAAAGGACAGATAACACTGAAGCTTTCTTT
>TRBJ2-1|-|-|TRBV5-1
CASSLADLNEQFF
TGCGCCAGCAGCTTGGCAGATCTCAATGAGCAGTTCTTC
>TRBJ1-4|-|-|TRBV18
CASSPSKVESEKLFF
TGTGCCAGCTCACCGTCGAAGGTGGAGAGTGAAAAACTGTTTTTT
>TRBJ1-1|once|-|TRBV5-1
CASSHRERLSEAFF
TGCGCCAGCAGCCACAGGGAGCGTCTCAGTGAAGCTTTCTTT
>TRBJ1-2|once|-|TRBV6-1
CASTDTGYGYTF
TGTGCCAGCACGGATACGGGCTATGGCTACACCTTC
>TRBJ1-1|-|-|TRBV29-1
CSVETGVLTEAFF
TGCAGCGTTGAAACGGGGGTCCTCACTGAAGCTTTCTTT
>TRBJ2-3|-|-|TRBV27
CASSLSGGRTDTQYF
TGTGCCAGCAGTTTATCTGGGGGCCGCACAGATACGCAGTATTTT
>TRBJ2-7|-|-|TRBV9
CASSAAYEQYF
TGTGCCAGCAGCGCGGCCTACGAGCAGTACTTC
>TRBJ2-2|-|TRBD2|TRBV9
CASSYGTRGDLFF
TGTGCCAGCAGCTACGGGACTAGGGGGGACCTGTTTTTT
>TRBJ2-3|-|-|TRBV2
CASNPETGGTDTQYF
TGTGCCAGCAATCCGGAGACAGGCGGAACAGATACGCAGTATTTT
>TRBJ2-7|-|-|TRBV28
CASSSLLKDGVLYSYEQYF
TGTGCCAGCAGTTCCCTGCTCAAGGACGGGGTCCTTTACTCCTACGAGCAGTACTTC
>TRBJ2-7|-|TRBD2|TRBV6-6
CASTTSGGTYEQYF
TGTGCCAGCACGACTAGCGGGGGAACCTACGAGCAGTACTTC
>TRBJ2-1|once|TRBD2|TRBV15
CATSSSGNEQFF
TGTGCCACCAGCAGTAGCGGGAATGAGCAGTTCTTC
>TRBJ1-2|-|-|TRBV5-1
CASSSMTEYGYTF
TGCGCCAGCAGCTCGATGACAGAATATGGCTACACCTTC
>TRBJ2-1|many|TRBD2|TRBV4-2
CASSPLAGDSNEQFF
TGTGCCAGCAGCCCGCTAGCGGGAGACAGCAATGAGCAGTTCTTC
>TRBJ2-7|-|-|TRBV27
CASSLAGGKDTIYEQYF
TGTGCCAGCAGTTTAGCAGGCGGAAAGGACACTATCTACGAGCAGTACTTC
>TRBJ1-2|few|-|TRBV6-1
CASSEKQNYGYTF
TGTGCCAGCAGTGAAAAACAGAACTATGGCTACACCTTC
>TRBJ2-7|-|-|TRBV6-1
CASRSETASSYEQYF
TGTGCCAGCAGGAGCGAGACAGCTTCTTCCTACGAGCAGTACTTC
>TRBJ2-7|-|TRBD2|TRBV5-6
CASSLEGLAAYEQYF
TGTGCCAGCAGCTTAGAGGGACTAGCGGCCTACGAGCAGTACTTC
>TRBJ2-2|-|-|TRBV10-3
CAISEPTARTNNQNTGELFF
TGTGCCATCAGTGAGCCGACGGCCAGGACAAATAATCAGAACACCGGGGAGCTGTTTTTT
>TRBJ2-7|-|-|TRBV28
CASIRDSGVREQYF
TGTGCCAGTATCCGAGACAGTGGTGTGAGGGAGCAGTACTTC
>TRBJ1-4|-|-|TRBV28
CASSIDSRAGKLFF
TGTGCCAGCAGTATAGACAGTAGGGCCGGAAAACTGTTTTTT
>TRBJ1-2|-|-|TRBV25-1
CASSEAGAKWGYTF
TGTGCCAGCAGTGAGGCGGGGGCAAAGTGGGGCTACACCTTC
>TRBJ1-5|-|-|TRBV27
CASSSTGFYSNQPQHF
TGTGCCAGCAGTTCAACAGGATTCTATAGCAATCAGCCCCAGCATTTT
>TRBJ2-6|once|TRBD2|TRBV10-3
CAISDRTSPFSGANVLTF
TGTGCCATCAGTGACAGGACTAGCCCTTTTTCTGGGGCCAACGTCCTGACTTTC
>TRBJ2-7|-|TRBD2|TRBV6-1
CASRKLAGGHEQYF
TGTGCCAGCCGTAAACTAGCGGGAGGGCACGAGCAGTACTTC
>TRBJ1-6|-|TRBD1|TRBV4-3
CASSQDLPGQGAGSPLHF
TGCGCCAGCAGCCAAGATCTCCCGGGACAGGGGGCCGGATCACCCCTCCACTTT
>TRBJ1-2|-|-|TRBV18
CASSPKRVVYGYTF
TGTGCCAGCTCACCTAAAAGAGTCGTCTATGGCTACACCTTC
>TRBJ2-1|-|TRBD1|TRBV14
CASSPEIRTGGDEQFF
TGTGCCAGCAGTCCTGAAATCAGGACAGGGGGCGATGAGCAGTTCTTC
>TRBJ1-5|-|-|TRBV19
CASKPGHRSNQPQHF
TGTGCCAGTAAGCCGGGACACCGAAGCAATCAGCCCCAGCATTTT
>TRBJ1-1|-|-|TRBV5-1
CASSSRHPNTEAFF
TGCGCCAGCAGCTCCCGACACCCGAACACTGAAGCTTTCTTT
>TRBJ1-5|-|-|TRBV2
CASSGWSMESNQPQHF
TGTGCCAGCAGTGGTTGGTCGATGGAGAGCAATCAGCCCCAGCATTTT